This T cell receptor beta chain was observed in a study of T cell clonality in common variable immunodeficiency. This clone was detected ten times or more. What it recognizes is unknown. The read finishes 3 residues shy of the CDR3 end, and the germline J gene is used to complete it. Study-level points and caveats: In common variable immunodeficiency, TCR beta chains reportedly carried fewer deletions and N-nucleotide insertions. Repertoire-complication correlations in CVID were limited by patient heterogeneity.

Clones were sequenced by immunoSEQ multiplex PCR, and TCRdb holds only the in-frame ones, with some missing. This sample carries fewer than 70,000 clones, none of them present only once. This CDR3 region has 15 residues. V was clipped by 1 base and J by 3 bases; unmatched bases: 6. Germline assignment: CDR1 SGHKS and CDR2 YYEKEE (reference sequence). The specimen was peripheral blood mononuclear cells. This sequence joins TRBV5-5 and TRBJ1-2, with 7 bases identical to TRBD1. This TCR derives from a person aged 18 to 75 in good health. The covered CDR3 bases are TGTGCCAGCAGCTTGTTCTCAGGGGGATACTATGGC. Translated: CASSLFSGGYYG. The entire CDR3 is CASSLFSGGYYGYTF.